The 25 T cell receptor beta chains below come from one sample, sequenced in a study of radiotherapy plus CTLA-4 blockade in lung cancer. The table came from immunoSEQ multiplex PCR; TCRdb's copy has only in-frame clones and leaves some out. The repertoire consists of more than 95,000 clones, with roughly 74% occurring once and the leading ten covering 5% to 5.5%. The sample here was peripheral blood, taken from a patient treated with radiotherapy plus ipilimumab. Receptor source: a human donor with non-small cell lung cancer who had a partial response to radiotherapy plus ipilimumab.

The gene calls are TRBV9 and TRBJ2-2; the match to TRBD1 covers 7 bases. V shed 0 bases and J 7 bases; nucleotides not matched to a gene: 9. This CDR3 region has 16 residues. Germline V lookup: CDR1 SGDLS, CDR2 YYNGEE. CDR3 protein: CASSVGGTVRFGELFF. Here the CDR3 DNA reads TGTGCCAGCAGCGTAGGTGGGACAGTTAGGTTCGGGGAGCTGTTTTTT.

The rearrangement links TRBV5-1 to TRBJ2-1, with D maybe TRBD2 (6 bases). Germline CDR1 SGHRS, CDR2 YFSETQ. The germline V and J ends were trimmed by 6 bases and 8 bases, with 12 bases remaining between them. The CDR3 covers 12 residues. CDR3 nucleotide sequence: TGCGCCAGCAACCTTGGGGACTATGAGCAGTTCTTC. The encoded protein is CASNLGDYEQFF.

The J gene is TRBJ2-1, the V gene TRBV5-1, with D maybe TRBD2 (5 bases). From germline, CDR1 is SGHRS and CDR2 YFSETQ. The CDR3 is 15 amino acids. The germline V and J ends were trimmed by 2 bases and 6 bases, with 15 bases remaining between them. The CDR3: CASSFAGNSVNEQFF. The CDR3 nucleotides are TGCGCCAGCAGCTTTGCGGGTAACAGCGTCAATGAGCAGTTCTTC.

The genes are TRBV6-6 and TRBJ1-1; maybe TRBD1 (5 bases). This CDR3 is 11 amino acids long. Germline V gives CDR1 MNHNY, CDR2 SVGAGI (reference sequence). Trimming took 6 bases from V and 4 from J, leaving 6 bases between them. The chain's CDR3 is CASSQGTEAFF. CDR3 DNA: TGTGCCAGCAGCCAGGGCACTGAAGCTTTCTTT.

CDR3 sequence: CSVGRLAYNEQFF. The CDR3 region has the DNA TGCAGCGTTGGTCGACTAGCTTACAATGAGCAGTTCTTC. The chain uses TRBV29-1 and TRBJ2-1; TRBD2 matches at 7 bases. The trim removed 4 bases at V and 4 bases at J, leaving 4 bases unmatched. The CDR3 is 13 amino acids. Germline assignment: CDR1 SQVTM and CDR2 ANQGSEA.

The rearrangement uses TRBV5-1 and TRBJ1-4, with D hard to call. Deletions cut 5 bases from V and 8 bases from J, with 16 bases between. CDR3 length: 14 residues. Germline V lookup: CDR1 SGHRS, CDR2 YFSETQ. DNA for the CDR3: TGCGCCAGCAGACTGGAGGTACTTCCCGAAAAACTGTTTTTT. Amino acid sequence: CASRLEVLPEKLFF. The full variable domain, rest sourced from reference TRBV5-1 and TRBJ1-4, is KAGVTQTPRYLIKTRGQQVTLSCSPISGHRSVSWYQQTPGQGLQFLFEYFSETQRNKGNFPGRFSGRQFSNSRSEMNVSTLELGDSALYLCASRLEVLPEKLFFGSGTQLSVL.

A single count supports this clone. This chain joins TRBV19 and TRBJ1-5; TRBD1 agrees at 10 bases. With V trimmed by 1 base and J by 6 bases, 6 bases remained unmatched. CDR3 length equals 16 residues. The germline V gene has CDR1 LNHDA and CDR2 SQIVND (reference sequence). This chain's CDR3 is CASSIGRQGASQPQHF. CDR3 in DNA: TGTGCCAGTAGTATAGGCCGACAGGGGGCTTCTCAGCCCCAGCATTTT.

V and J are TRBV28 and TRBJ2-7; TRBD2 matches 7 bases. Per germline, CDR1 MDHEN and CDR2 SYDVKM. The CDR3 spans 15 residues. Unmatched junction bases numbered 10, after V lost 2 bases and J lost 6 bases. Here the CDR3 DNA reads TGTGCCAGCAGTTTAATTGGCGGGAGCAACGGCGAGCAGTACGTC. It is translated as CASSLIGGSNGEQYV.

This clone has just one count. Within the sample, other DNA sequences also encode this same CDR3. This chain connects TRBV5-1 to TRBJ1-4; 7 bases fit TRBD1. V lost 4 bases, J lost 3 bases, and 6 bases stayed unmatched. CDR3 length: 15 residues. CDR1 and CDR2 (germline): SGHRS, YFSETQ. In DNA form, the CDR3 reads TGCGCCAGCAGCCTCCAGGGGGGTGCTAATGAAAAACTGTTTTTT. Its protein product is CASSLQGGANEKLFF.

The chain recombines TRBV4-1 with TRBJ2-7, with D possibly matching TRBD2 (5 bases). The CDR3 extends over 14 amino acids. V lost 1 base, J lost 3 bases, and 10 bases lay in between. In germline, CDR1 is MGHRA, CDR2 YSYEKL. The CDR3 nucleotides are TGCGCCAGCAGCCAAGTGGACTTGGACTACGAGCAGTACTTC. It is translated as CASSQVDLDYEQYF.

The chain uses TRBV28 and TRBJ1-2, with unresolved D. This CDR3 comprises 12 residues. The germline V and J ends were trimmed by 4 bases and 10 bases, with 13 bases remaining between them. Per the germline V gene, CDR1 is MDHEN and CDR2 is SYDVKM. CDR3 protein: CASSSTTKYYTF. CDR3 DNA sequence: TGTGCCAGCAGTTCTACGACAAAGTACTACACCTTC.

The chain uses TRBV9 and TRBJ2-2; D not certain. Per the germline V gene, CDR1 is SGDLS and CDR2 is YYNGEE. The CDR3 spans 15 residues. Trimming removed 2 bases at V and 4 bases at J, with 12 bases between. CDR3 nucleotides: TGTGCCAGCAGCGTTGGGCAGGTCGTCACCGGGGAGCTGTTTTTT. This codes for CASSVGQVVTGELFF.

J is TRBJ2-1 and V is TRBV30; 8 bases fit TRBD2. V shed 8 bases and J 4 bases; nucleotides not matched to a gene: 19. In germline, CDR1 is GTSNPN, CDR2 SVGIG (reference sequence). This CDR3 contains 17 residues. The DNA of the CDR3 is TGTGCCGGGGGCGCGGCTAGCGGGTCAGTAGGATACAATGAGCAGTTCTTC. Its protein is CAGGAASGSVGYNEQFF.

V usage is TRBV18 and J usage is TRBJ1-6; a possible D gene is TRBD1 (5 bases). From germline, CDR1 is KGHSH and CDR2 LQKENI. The CDR3 runs 15 residues. The V end lost 1 base, the J end lost 7 bases, and 11 bases lay between the germline ends. CDR3 amino acids: CASSPRRQINSPLHF. For the CDR3, the DNA is TGTGCCAGCTCACCACGTCGACAGATCAATTCACCCCTCCACTTT. Variable domain in full (rest from reference TRBV18 and TRBJ1-6): NAGVMQNPRHLVRRRGQEARLRCSPMKGHSHVYWYRQLPEEGLKFMVYLQKENIIDESGMPKERFSAEFPKEGPSILRIQQVVRGDSAAYFCASSPRRQINSPLHFGNGTRLTVT.

A single count supports this clone. The chain is built from TRBV19 and TRBJ1-2, with D possibly TRBD1 on 6 matching bases. V was pared by 6 bases and J by 2 bases, with 16 bases between. The CDR3 spans 15 residues. Germline lookup yields CDR1 LNHDA and CDR2 SQIVND (reference sequence). The CDR3 spells CASSPQGWPNYGYTF. The CDR3 bases are TGTGCCAGTAGCCCACAGGGCTGGCCCAACTATGGCTACACCTTC.

This rearrangement joins TRBV5-6 to TRBJ1-6; perhaps TRBD1 as D (5 bases). CDR1 and CDR2 (germline): SGHDT, YYEEEE. Trimming pared 0 bases from V and 9 bases from J, leaving 19 bases between. The CDR3 loop spans 17 amino acids. CDR3 DNA: TGTGCCAGCAGCTTGGTGAGTCAGGGAAGATTTTCTTCACCCCTCCACTTT. As protein: CASSLVSQGRFSSPLHF.

This clone has a handful of counts. The rearrangement uses TRBV14 and TRBJ2-5; 10 bases are a match to TRBD2. Germline V CDR1 and CDR2: SGHDN, FVKESK. The CDR3 contains 16 residues. Trimming cost V 5 bases and J 5 bases; bases outside gene matches: 11. CDR3 sequence: CASSAAPGLARETQYF. CDR3 nucleotides: TGTGCCAGCAGCGCCGCACCGGGACTAGCGAGGGAGACCCAGTACTTC.

The chain has TRBV15 and TRBJ2-5; 10 bases match TRBD2. Trimming cost V 0 bases and J 5 bases; bases outside gene matches: 3. This CDR3 spans 15 amino acids. Germline CDR1 LNHNV, CDR2 YYDKDF (reference sequence). The CDR3 here is CATSRDGTSVETQYF. The CDR3 coding sequence is TGTGCCACCAGCAGAGATGGGACTAGCGTGGAGACCCAGTACTTC.

The J gene is TRBJ1-2, the V gene TRBV27; D not certain. Looked up from germline, CDR1 is MNHEY and CDR2 is SMNVEV (reference sequence). This CDR3 has 11 amino acids. V lost 6 bases and J lost 4, with 6 bases in between. The CDR3 loop reads CASSGSYGYTF. Written as DNA, the CDR3 is TGTGCCAGCAGCGGGAGCTATGGCTACACCTTC.

This chain uses TRBV6-5 with TRBJ1-1; no clear D gene. This CDR3 spans 14 amino acids. Trimming cost V 6 bases and J 7 bases, with 18 bases left between them. Germline V gene sequence: CDR1 MNHEY, CDR2 SVGAGI. CDR3 amino acids: CASSQTGRVLEAFF. Written as DNA, the CDR3 is TGTGCCAGCAGCCAAACGGGGAGAGTTCTTGAAGCTTTCTTT.

The V and J genes are TRBV28 and TRBJ2-3; maybe TRBD2 (5 bases). V lost 5 bases to trimming and J lost 1 base, with 7 bases between them. CDR3 length: 13 residues. Germline CDR1 MDHEN, CDR2 SYDVKM. The CDR3: CASSAGGTDTQYF. The CDR3 DNA reads TGTGCCAGCAGTGCCGGGGGCACAGATACGCAGTATTTT.

This chain links TRBV19 with TRBJ1-2; 10 positions agree with TRBD1. Germline trimming cut 5 bases from V and 5 bases from J; bases unmatched to any gene: 11. CDR3 length equals 16 residues. CDR1 and CDR2 from the germline V gene are LNHDA and SQIVND (reference sequence). The CDR3 nucleotides are TGTGCCAGTAGTTTTTCCGGGACAGGGGCTGAGTATGGCTACACCTTC. It encodes CASSFSGTGAEYGYTF.

The CDR3 here is CASSPQGGKKTQYF. The DNA for the CDR3 is TGTGCCAGCAGCCCACAGGGGGGCAAGAAGACCCAGTACTTC. This rearrangement joins TRBV28 to TRBJ2-5, with TRBD1 matching over 8 bases. J lost 6 bases, V lost 6 bases, and 9 bases had no gene match. The CDR3 length is 14 residues. Per germline, CDR1 MDHEN and CDR2 SYDVKM. Full variable domain (remainder filled in from reference TRBV28 and TRBJ2-5): DVKVTQSSRYLVKRTGEKVFLECVQDMDHENMFWYRQDPGLGLRLIYFSYDVKMKEKGDIPEGYSVSREKKERFSLILESASTNQTSMYLCASSPQGGKKTQYFGPGTRLLVL.

The chain has TRBV11-2 and TRBJ2-5, with 7 bases lining up with TRBD1. J was trimmed by 1 base and V by 7 bases; bases with no gene match: 6. This CDR3 has 14 amino acids. Germline CDR1 is SGHAT and CDR2 is FQNNGV. The CDR3 sequence is CASNTGTVQETQYF. The DNA of the CDR3 is TGTGCCAGCAACACCGGGACAGTCCAAGAGACCCAGTACTTC.

The gene calls are TRBV6-1 and TRBJ2-7, with TRBD2 as a possible D gene (6 bases). Germline V gene sequence: CDR1 MNHNS, CDR2 SASEGT. V lost 6 bases and J lost 2, with 14 bases in between. The CDR3 spans 14 residues. The DNA for the CDR3 is TGTGCCAGCAGGGAGGGCGTGAGGGCCTACGAGCAGTACTTC. Residues: CASREGVRAYEQYF.